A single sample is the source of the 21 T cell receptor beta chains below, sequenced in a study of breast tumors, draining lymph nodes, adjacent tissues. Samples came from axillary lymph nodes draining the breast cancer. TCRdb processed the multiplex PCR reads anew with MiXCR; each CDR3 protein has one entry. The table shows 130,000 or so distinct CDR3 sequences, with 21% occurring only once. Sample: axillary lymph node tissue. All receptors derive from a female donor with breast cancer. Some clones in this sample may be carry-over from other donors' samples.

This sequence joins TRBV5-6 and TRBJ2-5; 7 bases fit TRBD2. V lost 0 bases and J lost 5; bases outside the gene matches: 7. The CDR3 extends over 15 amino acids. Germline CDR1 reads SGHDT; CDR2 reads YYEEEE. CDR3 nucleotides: TGTGCCAGCAGCTTGGCCAGGACTAGAGGCGAGACCCAGTACTTC. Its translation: CASSLARTRGETQYF.

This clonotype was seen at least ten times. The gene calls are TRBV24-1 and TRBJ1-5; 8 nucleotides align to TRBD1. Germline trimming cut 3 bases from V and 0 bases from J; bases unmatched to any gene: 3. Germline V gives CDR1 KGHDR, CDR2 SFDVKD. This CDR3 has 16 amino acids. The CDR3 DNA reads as TGTGCCACCAGTGATCCGACAGGGGATAGCAATCAGCCCCAGCATTTT. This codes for CATSDPTGDSNQPQHF.

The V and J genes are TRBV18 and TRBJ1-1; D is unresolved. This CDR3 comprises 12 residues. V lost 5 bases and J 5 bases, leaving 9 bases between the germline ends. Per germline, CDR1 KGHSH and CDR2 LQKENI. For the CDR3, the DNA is TGTGCCAGCTCAACCACCGCTACTGAAGCTTTCTTT. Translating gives CASSTTATEAFF.

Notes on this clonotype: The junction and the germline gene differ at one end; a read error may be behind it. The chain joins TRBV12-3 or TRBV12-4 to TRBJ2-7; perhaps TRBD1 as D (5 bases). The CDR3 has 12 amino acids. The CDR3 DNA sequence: TGTGCCAGCCGTCAGGGTTCCTACGGGCAGTACTTC. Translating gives CASRQGSYGQYF.

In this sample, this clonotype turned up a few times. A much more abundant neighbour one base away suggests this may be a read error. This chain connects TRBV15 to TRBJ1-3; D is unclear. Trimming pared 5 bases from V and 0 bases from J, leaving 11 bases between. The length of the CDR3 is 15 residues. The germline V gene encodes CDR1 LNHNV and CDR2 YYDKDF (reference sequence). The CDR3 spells CATSSSTNSGNTIYF. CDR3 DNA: TGTGCCACCAGCTCATCGACAAACTCTGGAAACACCATATATTTT.

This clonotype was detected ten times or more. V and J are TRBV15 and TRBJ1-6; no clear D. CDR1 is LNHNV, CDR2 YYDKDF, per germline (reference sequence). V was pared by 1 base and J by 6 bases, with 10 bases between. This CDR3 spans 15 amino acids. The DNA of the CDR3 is TGTGCCACCAGCAGAGCGGCGACTTTTAATTCACCCCTCCACTTT. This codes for CATSRAATFNSPLHF.

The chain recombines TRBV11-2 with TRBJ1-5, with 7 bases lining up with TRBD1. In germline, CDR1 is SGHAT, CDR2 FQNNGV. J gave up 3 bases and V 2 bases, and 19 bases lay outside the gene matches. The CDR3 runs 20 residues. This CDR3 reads CASSLHLRGRGKKNNQPQHF. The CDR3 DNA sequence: TGTGCCAGCAGCTTACACCTCCGGGGCAGGGGGAAAAAAAACAATCAGCCCCAGCATTTT.

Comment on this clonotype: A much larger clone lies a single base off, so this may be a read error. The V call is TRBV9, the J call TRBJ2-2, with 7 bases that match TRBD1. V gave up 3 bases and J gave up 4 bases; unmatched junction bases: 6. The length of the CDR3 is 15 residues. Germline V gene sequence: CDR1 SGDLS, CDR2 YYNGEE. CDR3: CASSGGTATTGELFF. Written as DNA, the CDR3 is TGTGCCAGCAGCGGGGGGACAGCAACCACCGGGGAGCTGTTTTTT.

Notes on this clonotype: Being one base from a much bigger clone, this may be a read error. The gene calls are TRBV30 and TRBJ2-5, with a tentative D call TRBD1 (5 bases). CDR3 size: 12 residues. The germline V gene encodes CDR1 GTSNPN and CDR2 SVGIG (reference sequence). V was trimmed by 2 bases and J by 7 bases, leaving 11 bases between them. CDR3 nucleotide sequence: TGTGCCTGGAGTTTACCTAGGGGGACCCAGTACTTC. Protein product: CAWSLPRGTQYF.

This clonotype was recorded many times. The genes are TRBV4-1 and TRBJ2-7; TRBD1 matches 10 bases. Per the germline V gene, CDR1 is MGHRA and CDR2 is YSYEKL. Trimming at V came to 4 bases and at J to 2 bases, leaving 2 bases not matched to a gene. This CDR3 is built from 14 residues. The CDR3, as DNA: TGCGCCAGCAGCCCGGACAGGGGGACCTACGAGCAGTACTTC. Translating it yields CASSPDRGTYEQYF.

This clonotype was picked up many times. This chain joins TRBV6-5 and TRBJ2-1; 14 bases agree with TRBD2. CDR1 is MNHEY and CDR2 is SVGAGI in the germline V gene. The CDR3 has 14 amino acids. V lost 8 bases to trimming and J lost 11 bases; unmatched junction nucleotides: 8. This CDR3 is CASSTGTSGRKQFF. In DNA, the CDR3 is TGTGCCAGCTCCACTGGGACTAGCGGGAGAAAGCAGTTCTTC.

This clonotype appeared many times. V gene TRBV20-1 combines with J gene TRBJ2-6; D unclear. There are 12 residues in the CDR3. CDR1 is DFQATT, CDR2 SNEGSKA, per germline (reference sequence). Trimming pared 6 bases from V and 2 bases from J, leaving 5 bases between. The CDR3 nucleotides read TGCAGTGCCCGGCCTGGGGCCAACGTCCTGACTTTC. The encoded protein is CSARPGANVLTF.

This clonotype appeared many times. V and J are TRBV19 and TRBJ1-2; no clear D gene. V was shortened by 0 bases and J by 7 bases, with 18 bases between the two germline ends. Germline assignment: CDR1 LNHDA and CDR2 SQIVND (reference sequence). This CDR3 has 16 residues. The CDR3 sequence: CASSIDGPGAWGGYTF. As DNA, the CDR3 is TGTGCCAGTAGTATAGATGGTCCGGGTGCCTGGGGTGGCTACACCTTC.

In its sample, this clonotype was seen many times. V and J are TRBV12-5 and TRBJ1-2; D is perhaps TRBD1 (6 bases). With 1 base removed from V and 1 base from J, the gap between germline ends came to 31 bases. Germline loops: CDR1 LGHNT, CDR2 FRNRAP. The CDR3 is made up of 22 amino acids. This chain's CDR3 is CASGLDHFARGRGPRGNYGYTF. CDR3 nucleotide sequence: TGTGCTAGTGGTTTGGACCACTTCGCTCGGGGGCGCGGACCGAGGGGTAACTATGGCTACACCTTC.

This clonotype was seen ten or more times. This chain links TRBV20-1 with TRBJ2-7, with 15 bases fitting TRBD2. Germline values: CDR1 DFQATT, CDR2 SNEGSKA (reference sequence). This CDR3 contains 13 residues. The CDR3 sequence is CSGWTSGRDEQYF. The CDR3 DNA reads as TGCAGCGGCTGGACTAGCGGGAGGGACGAGCAGTACTTC.

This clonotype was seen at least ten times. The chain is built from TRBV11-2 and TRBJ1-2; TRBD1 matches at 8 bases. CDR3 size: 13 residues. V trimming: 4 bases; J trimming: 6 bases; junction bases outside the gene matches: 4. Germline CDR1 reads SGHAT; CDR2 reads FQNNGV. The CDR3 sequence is CASSWTGIDGYTF. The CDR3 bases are TGTGCCAGCAGCTGGACAGGGATCGATGGCTACACCTTC. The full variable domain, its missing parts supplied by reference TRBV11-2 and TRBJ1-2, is EAGVAQSPRYKIIEKRQSVAFWCNPISGHATLYWYQQILGQGPKLLIQFQNNGVVDDSQLPKDRFSAERLKGVDSTLKIQPAKLEDSAVYLCASSWTGIDGYTFGSGTRLTVV.

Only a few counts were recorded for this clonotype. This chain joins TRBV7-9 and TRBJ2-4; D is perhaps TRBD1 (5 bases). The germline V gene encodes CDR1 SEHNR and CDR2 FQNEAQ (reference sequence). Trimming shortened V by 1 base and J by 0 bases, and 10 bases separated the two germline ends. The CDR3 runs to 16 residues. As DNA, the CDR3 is TGTGCCAGCAGCTTAGGACAGTTCCTAGCCAAAAACATTCAGTACTTC. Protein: CASSLGQFLAKNIQYF.

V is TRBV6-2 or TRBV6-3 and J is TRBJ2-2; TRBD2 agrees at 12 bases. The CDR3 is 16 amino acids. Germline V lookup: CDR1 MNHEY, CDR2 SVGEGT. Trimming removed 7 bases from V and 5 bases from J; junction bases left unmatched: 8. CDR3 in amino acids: CASTGRLAGVTGELFF. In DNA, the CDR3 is TGTGCCAGCACGGGTAGACTAGCGGGAGTAACCGGGGAGCTGTTTTTT.

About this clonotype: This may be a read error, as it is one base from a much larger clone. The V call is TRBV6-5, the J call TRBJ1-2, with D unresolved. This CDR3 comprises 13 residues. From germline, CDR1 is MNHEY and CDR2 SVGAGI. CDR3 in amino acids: CASSPSRGSGHTF. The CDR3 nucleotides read TGTGCCAGCAGCCCCTCCCGAGGATCTGGCCACACCTTC.

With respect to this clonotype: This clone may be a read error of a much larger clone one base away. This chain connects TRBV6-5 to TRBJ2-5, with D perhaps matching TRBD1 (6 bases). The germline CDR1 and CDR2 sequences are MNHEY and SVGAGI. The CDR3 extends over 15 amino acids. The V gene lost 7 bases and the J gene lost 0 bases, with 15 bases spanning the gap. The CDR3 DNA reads TGTGCCAGCAAAACCGAGACAGGAAACCAAGAGACCCAGTACTTC. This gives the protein CASKTETGNQETQYF.

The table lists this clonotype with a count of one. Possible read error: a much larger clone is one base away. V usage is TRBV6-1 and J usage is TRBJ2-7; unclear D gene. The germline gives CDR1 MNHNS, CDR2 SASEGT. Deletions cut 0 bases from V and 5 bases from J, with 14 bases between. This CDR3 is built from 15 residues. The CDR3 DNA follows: TGTGCCAGCAGTGAAGCCTCCCTAGTTGTCGACGAGCAGTACTTC. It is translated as CASSEASLVVDEQYF.